This TCR beta chain was obtained from a study of blood T cells in healthy people across ages. Study-level results: Unsorted PBMCs prevented conclusive naive versus antigen-experienced comparison.

The authors ran a second PCR of about 7 to 11 cycles using a sample-barcoded 5' primer and a J-beta primer mix. A single record per CDR3 protein comes from TCRdb applying MiXCR to the 5' RACE reads. Of some 880,000 distinct CDR3 sequences in the sample, approximately 35% were seen once. On this clonotype: The antigen remains unidentified.

The ends were cut back, 5 bases at V and 0 bases at J, with 16 bases in the middle. Looked up from germline, CDR1 is SGHNT and CDR2 is YYREEE (reference sequence). The CDR3 length is 16 residues. The sequenced sample consisted of blood. The sequence derives from a man aged 18 to 35 in good health. The chain carries TRBV5-4 and TRBJ2-3; D may be TRBD1 or TRBD2 (5 bases each). CDR3 in amino acids: CASSPPDGASTDTQYF. DNA of the CDR3: TGTGCCAGCAGTCCGCCGGACGGGGCGAGCACAGATACGCAGTATTTT.